One sample yielded the 9 T cell receptor beta chains listed below, sequenced in a study of T cell responses to AZD1222 COVID-19 vaccine. Here immunoSEQ multiplex PCR was the method, and the copy in TCRdb shows in-frame clones only, minus some. Altogether approximately 150,000 clones are present, approximately 94% being singletons, with the ten largest covering 2% to 3%. Sequences were derived from peripheral blood, sampled on day 0 of AZD1222 vaccination. These receptors were obtained from an adult in good health.

This clone was counted once. The chain employs TRBV29-1 and TRBJ1-4; D not certain. The germline CDR1 and CDR2 sequences are SQVTM and ANQGSEA. V was pared by 5 bases and J by 7 bases, with 8 bases between. The CDR3 runs to 11 residues. Here the CDR3 DNA reads TGCAGCGTTTCACTCAGTGAAAAACTGTTTTTT. Translated: CSVSLSEKLFF.

CDR3 bases: TGTGCCAGCAGCGCAGTCCCGGGACTAGCGGGAGGGGTTTCAGTC. It encodes CASSAVPGLAGGVSV. V is TRBV2 and J is TRBJ2-7; TRBD2 agrees at 16 bases. Germline V gene sequence: CDR1 SNHLY, CDR2 FYNNEI. This CDR3 comprises 15 residues.

The rearrangement uses TRBV3-1 (or the pseudogene TRBV3-2) and TRBJ1-3; D call uncertain. The germline V gene encodes CDR1 LGHDT and CDR2 YNNKEL (reference sequence). This CDR3 is 15 amino acids long. The V end was cut by 0 bases, the J end by 8 bases, with 14 bases between. CDR3 loop: CASSQEWQNGDTIYF. The DNA for the CDR3 is TGTGCCAGCAGCCAAGAGTGGCAAAACGGGGACACCATATATTTT.

The rearrangement links TRBV5-1 to TRBJ2-1, with D tentatively TRBD1 (6 bases). Trimming took 2 bases from V and 2 from J, leaving 11 bases between them. In germline, CDR1 is SGHRS, CDR2 YFSETQ. The CDR3 has 15 residues. This chain's CDR3 is CASSFQQGPYNEQFF. The CDR3 DNA follows: TGCGCCAGCAGCTTTCAACAGGGTCCCTACAATGAGCAGTTCTTC.

The chain employs TRBV7-2 and TRBJ2-5; D gene unclear. This CDR3 contains 14 residues. CDR1 is SGHTA, CDR2 FQGNSA, per germline. The V end lost 3 bases, the J end lost 0 bases, and 8 bases lay between the germline ends. In nucleotides, the CDR3 is TGTGCCAGCAGCTTCCTTACGTACCAAGAGACCCAGTACTTC. Residues: CASSFLTYQETQYF.

This chain connects TRBV10-2 to TRBJ2-7; the match to TRBD2 covers 10 bases. The CDR3 totals 14 residues. CDR1 and CDR2 (germline): WSHSY, SAAADI. V was pared by 6 bases and J by 3 bases, with 5 bases of the junction left unmatched. The CDR3 loop is CASRVTSGYYEQYF. CDR3 nucleotides: TGCGCCAGCAGGGTGACTAGCGGGTACTACGAGCAGTACTTC.

This chain uses TRBV7-9 with TRBJ1-2; 9 bases are shared with TRBD1. CDR3 length equals 15 residues. Germline lookup yields CDR1 SEHNR and CDR2 FQNEAQ (reference sequence). V shed 5 bases and J 7 bases; nucleotides not matched to a gene: 11. This CDR3 is CASSPRGKTGGGYTF. In nucleotides, the CDR3 is TGTGCCAGCAGCCCAAGGGGCAAGACAGGGGGTGGCTACACCTTC.

V and J are TRBV6-5 and TRBJ2-1; TRBD2 agrees at 12 bases. V was clipped by 10 bases and J by 0 bases; unmatched bases: 4. There are 15 residues in the CDR3. The germline CDR1 and CDR2 sequences are MNHEY and SVGAGI. CDR3 in DNA: TGTGCCATCGGGACTAGCGGGTTCTCCTACAATGAGCAGTTCTTC. It translates to CAIGTSGFSYNEQFF.

This clone has a handful of counts. This chain connects TRBV11-2 to TRBJ2-7; no clear D. Germline V gene lookup returns CDR1 SGHAT and CDR2 FQNNGV. V was trimmed by 1 base and J by 3 bases, leaving 4 bases between them. CDR3 length equals 12 residues. DNA for the CDR3: TGTGCCAGCAGCTTAGCTTACTACGAGCAGTACTTC. It specifies CASSLAYYEQYF.